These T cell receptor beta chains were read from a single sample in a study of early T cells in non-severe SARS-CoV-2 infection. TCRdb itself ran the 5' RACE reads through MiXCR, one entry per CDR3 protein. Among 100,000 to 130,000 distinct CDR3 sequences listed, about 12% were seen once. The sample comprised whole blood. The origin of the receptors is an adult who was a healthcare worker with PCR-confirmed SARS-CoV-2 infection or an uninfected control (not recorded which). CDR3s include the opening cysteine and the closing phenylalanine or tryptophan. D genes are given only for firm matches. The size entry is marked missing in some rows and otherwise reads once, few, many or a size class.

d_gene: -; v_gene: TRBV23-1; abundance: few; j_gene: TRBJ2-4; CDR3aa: CASNTRTNIQYF; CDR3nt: TGCGCCAGCAATACTAGAACGAACATTCAGTACTTC
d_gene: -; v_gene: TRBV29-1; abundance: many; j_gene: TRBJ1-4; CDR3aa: CSVAGIAGQKLFF; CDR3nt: TGCAGCGTTGCTGGGATTGCTGGACAAAAACTGTTTTTT
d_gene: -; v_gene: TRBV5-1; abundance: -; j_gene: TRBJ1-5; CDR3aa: CASSLDGRGANQPQHF; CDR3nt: TGCGCCAGCAGCTTGGACGGCAGAGGTGCCAATCAGCCCCAGCATTTT
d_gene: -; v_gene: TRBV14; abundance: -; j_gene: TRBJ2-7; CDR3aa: CASSQVGNPYEQYF; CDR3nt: TGTGCCAGCAGCCAAGTCGGAAACCCCTACGAGCAGTACTTC
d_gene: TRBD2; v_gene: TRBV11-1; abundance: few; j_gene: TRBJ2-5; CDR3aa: CASSPTAGGPRETQYF; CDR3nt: TGTGCCAGCAGCCCGACGGCGGGAGGGCCACGGGAGACCCAGTACTTC
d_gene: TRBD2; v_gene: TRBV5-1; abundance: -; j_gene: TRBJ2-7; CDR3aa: CASSLDTSGPYEQYF; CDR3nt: TGCGCCAGCAGCTTGGATACTAGCGGACCCTACGAGCAGTACTTC
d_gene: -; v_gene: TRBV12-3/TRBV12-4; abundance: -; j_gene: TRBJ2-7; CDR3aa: CASSASCYEQYF; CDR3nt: TGTGCCAGCAGTGCGAGCTGCTACGAGCAGTACTTC
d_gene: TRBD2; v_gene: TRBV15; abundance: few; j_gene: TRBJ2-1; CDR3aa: CATSRDPSAGVEQFF; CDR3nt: TGTGCCACCAGCAGAGACCCCTCCGCGGGGGTGGAGCAGTTCTTC
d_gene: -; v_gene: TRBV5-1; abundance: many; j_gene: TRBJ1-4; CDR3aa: CASSPRGLTNEKLFF; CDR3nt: TGCGCCAGCAGCCCACGGGGGCTAACTAATGAAAAACTGTTTTTT
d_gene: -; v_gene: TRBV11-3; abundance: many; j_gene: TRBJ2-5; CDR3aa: CASSSRGQETQYF; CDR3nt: TGTGCCAGCAGCTCGCGGGGTCAAGAGACCCAGTACTTC
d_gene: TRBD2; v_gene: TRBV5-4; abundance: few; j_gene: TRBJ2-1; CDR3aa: CASSTLGTILNEQFF; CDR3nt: TGTGCCAGCAGCACCTTGGGGACTATTTTAAATGAGCAGTTCTTC
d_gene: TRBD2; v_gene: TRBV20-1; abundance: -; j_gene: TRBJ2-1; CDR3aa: CSASRLAGTYNEQFF; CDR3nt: TGCAGTGCTTCGCGACTAGCGGGAACCTACAATGAGCAGTTCTTC
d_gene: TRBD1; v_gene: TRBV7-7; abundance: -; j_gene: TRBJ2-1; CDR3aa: CASSAGTGGINEQFF; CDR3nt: TGTGCTAGCAGCGCCGGGACAGGGGGAATCAATGAGCAGTTCTTC
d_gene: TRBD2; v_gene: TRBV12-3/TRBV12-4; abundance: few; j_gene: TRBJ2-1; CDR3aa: CASSFPSGSIDNEQFF; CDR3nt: TGTGCCAGCAGTTTCCCCAGCGGGAGTATTGATAATGAGCAGTTCTTC
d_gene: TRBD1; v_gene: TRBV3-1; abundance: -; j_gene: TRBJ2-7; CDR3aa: CASSRQTGGANLYEQYF; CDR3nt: TGTGCCAGCAGCCGCCAGACAGGGGGCGCGAATCTATACGAGCAGTACTTC